This T cell receptor (beta chain) derives from a study of blood T cell repertoires in COVID-19. Background on the study: There were acute and convalescent COVID-19 samples, and they came from the United States, Italy and Spain.

In the authors' methods: From reference gene primer amplification, estimates of nucleated cell counts were derived. TCRdb keeps only in-frame clones here, not all; method: immunoSEQ multiplex PCR. Clone size and V and J calls were adopted from that table, with D and trimming inferred from the DNA. Among about 140,000 clones listed, 70% to 85% were seen once. The CDR3 loop spans 15 amino acids. Germline CDR1 ENHRY, CDR2 SYGVKD. The V end was cut by 6 bases, the J end by 0 bases, with 14 bases between. V gene TRBV10-3 combines with J gene TRBJ1-2, with TRBD1 as a possible D gene (5 bases). Sequenced sample: peripheral blood. The sequence was obtained from a woman of 80 years or more in a cohort sampled during active or convalescent COVID-19. In DNA form, the CDR3 reads TGTGCCATCAGGGGGGAGCGGGCTTCTAACTATGGCTACACCTTC. Translated: CAIRGERASNYGYTF.